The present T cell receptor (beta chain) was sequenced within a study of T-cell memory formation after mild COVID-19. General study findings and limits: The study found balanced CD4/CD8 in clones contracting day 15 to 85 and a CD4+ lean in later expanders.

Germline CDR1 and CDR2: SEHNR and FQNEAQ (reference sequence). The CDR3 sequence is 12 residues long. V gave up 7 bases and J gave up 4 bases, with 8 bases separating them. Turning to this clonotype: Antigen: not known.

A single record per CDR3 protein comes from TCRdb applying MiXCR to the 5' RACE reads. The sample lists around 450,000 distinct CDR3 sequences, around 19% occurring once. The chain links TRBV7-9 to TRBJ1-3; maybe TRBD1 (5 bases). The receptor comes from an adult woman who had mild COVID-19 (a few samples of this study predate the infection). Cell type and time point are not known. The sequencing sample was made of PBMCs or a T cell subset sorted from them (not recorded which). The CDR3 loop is CASTEGGNTIYF. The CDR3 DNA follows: TGTGCCAGCACAGAGGGGGGAAACACCATATATTTT.